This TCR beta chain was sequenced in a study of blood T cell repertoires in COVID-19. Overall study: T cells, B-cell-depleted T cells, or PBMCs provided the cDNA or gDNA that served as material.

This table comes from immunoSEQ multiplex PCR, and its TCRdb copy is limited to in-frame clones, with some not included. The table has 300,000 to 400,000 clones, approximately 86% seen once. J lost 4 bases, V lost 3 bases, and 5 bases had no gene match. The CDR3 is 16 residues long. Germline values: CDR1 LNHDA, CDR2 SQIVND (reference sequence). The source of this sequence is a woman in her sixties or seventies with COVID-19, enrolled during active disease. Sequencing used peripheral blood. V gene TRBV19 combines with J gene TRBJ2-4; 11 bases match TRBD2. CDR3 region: CASSMTSGVGKNIQYF. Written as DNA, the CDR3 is TGTGCCAGTAGTATGACTAGCGGGGTAGGAAAAAACATTCAGTACTTC.